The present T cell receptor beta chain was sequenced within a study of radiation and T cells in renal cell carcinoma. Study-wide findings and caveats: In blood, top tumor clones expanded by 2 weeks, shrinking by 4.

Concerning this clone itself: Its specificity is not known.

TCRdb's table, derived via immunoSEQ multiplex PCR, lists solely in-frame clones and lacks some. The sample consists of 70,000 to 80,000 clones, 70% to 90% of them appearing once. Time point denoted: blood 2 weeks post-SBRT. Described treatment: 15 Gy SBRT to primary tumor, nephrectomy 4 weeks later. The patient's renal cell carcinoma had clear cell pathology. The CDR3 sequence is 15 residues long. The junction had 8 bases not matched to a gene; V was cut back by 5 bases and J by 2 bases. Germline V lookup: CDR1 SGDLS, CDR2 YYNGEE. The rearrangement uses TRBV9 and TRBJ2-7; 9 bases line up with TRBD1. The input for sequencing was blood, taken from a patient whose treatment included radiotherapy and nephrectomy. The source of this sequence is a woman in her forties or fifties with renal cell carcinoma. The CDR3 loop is CASSNTGTGTYEQYF. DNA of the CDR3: TGTGCCAGCAGTAATACCGGGACAGGGACCTACGAGCAGTACTTC.